The text below deals with one T cell receptor (beta chain). In this sample, this clonotype turned up many times. Its target antigen remains unknown. The sample holds no much larger clone one base away, and base qualities are not on file. The data originate from a study of regulatory T cells in long-lasting Graves disease (dated by TCRdb to about 2021). General notes on the study: To count as having persistent Graves' disease, a patient had to have received antithyroid drug treatment for over 5 years with TSH receptor autoantibodies remaining persistently positive. A total of roughly 35 samples underwent TCR sequencing: around 13 from persistent and some 20 from newly diagnosed Graves' disease patients. The study was registered as a clinical trial and conducted in China. In the clinical cohort, patients with persistent Graves' disease had used antithyroid drugs for an average of about 10.3 years. This study used TCR sequencing and RNA sequencing of peripheral blood to compare persistent Graves' disease patients against newly diagnosed Graves' disease patients. What the authors observed across the whole study: Persistent patients shared more public clonotypes among themselves (around 2,800) than newly diagnosed patients did (more than 950). Preferential use of TRBV28, TRBJ1-2 and TRBJ2-5 was observed in persistent disease, whereas TRBV20-1 and TRBJ2-1 were favored in newly diagnosed disease. The authors noted that the small sample size was a limitation that may lower accuracy. Compared with newly diagnosed patients, patients with persistent Graves' disease had lower TCR Shannon entropy and fewer highly expanded clones, which suggests clonal expansion. Sequencing and analysis were restricted to the TCR beta chain. The study examined only peripheral blood because the primary lesion, thyroid tissue, could not be accessed.

In the paper's terms, the time point label means: persistent/refractory GD, antithyroid drugs over 5 years with positive TRAb. For both TCR sequencing and RNA sequencing, RNA was extracted from PBMCs in TRIzol. The diagnosis of Graves' disease was made according to American Thyroid Association guidelines. Patients were recruited from an endocrinology department in Xi'an, China. Each patient gave approximately 9.7 milliliters of peripheral blood, collected in an EDTA anticoagulant tube. Ficoll Paque Plus density gradient separation was used to isolate PBMCs, and no further T cell sorting was done. An Agilent 2100 Bioanalyzer and agarose gel were used to assess RNA quality, and a NanoDrop 2000 was used to measure RNA concentration. The junction shows trimming of 2 bases on V and 4 bases on J, plus 14 bases between the germline ends. From the germline V gene (reference sequence), CDR1 is SEHNR and CDR2 is FQNEAQ. The CDR3 has 15 amino acids, counting the end cysteine and phenylalanine. Solely the CDR3 DNA is kept, with 45 bases framed from the first base.

Libraries came from multiplex PCR. The instrument given in TCRdb is Illumina HiSeq 4000. To build TCR beta libraries, CDR3 regions were amplified by Arm-PCR using iRepertoire HTBI primers. Gel purification was performed on PCR products prior to sequencing. The paper's data handling went like this. Across samples, 55 to 80 TRBV and 12 to 15 TRBJ segments were identified and used for gene usage analysis of CDR3 amino acid clonotypes. Filtered high-quality paired reads were merged into contigs using COPE and FqMerger. Contigs were aligned with BLAST to IMGT TRBV, TRBD and TRBJ reference genes, and CDR3 was defined per IMGT. Any clonotype with a frequency above 0.1% was classified as a highly expanded clone. Shannon entropy served as the measure of repertoire diversity, while the Gini coefficient captured V-J evenness. Clonotypes shared by more than one individual were considered public. TCRdb passed the public sequencing reads through fastp at Q25 and MiXCR, retaining productive beta sequences. Identical CDR3 proteins give one entry, which carries the most common genes and DNA. V and J calls and clone size were set by TCRdb, not the authors. Here the sample has about 400,000 distinct CDR3 sequences; around 20% occur a single time. 20% to 25% of the sample is taken by the ten largest.

The chain is encoded by TRBV7-9 joined to TRBJ1-2; the D gene is perhaps TRBD1, from 5 matching bases. The specimen comprised peripheral blood mononuclear cells (PBMCs), sampled when the disease was refractory, from a patient treated with antithyroid drugs. The TCR sequence derives from a female donor with Graves disease. The DNA reads TGTGCCAGCAGCTTATTACCCGACAGAAGCTATGGCTACACCTTC. This is translated as CASSLLPDRSYGYTF.